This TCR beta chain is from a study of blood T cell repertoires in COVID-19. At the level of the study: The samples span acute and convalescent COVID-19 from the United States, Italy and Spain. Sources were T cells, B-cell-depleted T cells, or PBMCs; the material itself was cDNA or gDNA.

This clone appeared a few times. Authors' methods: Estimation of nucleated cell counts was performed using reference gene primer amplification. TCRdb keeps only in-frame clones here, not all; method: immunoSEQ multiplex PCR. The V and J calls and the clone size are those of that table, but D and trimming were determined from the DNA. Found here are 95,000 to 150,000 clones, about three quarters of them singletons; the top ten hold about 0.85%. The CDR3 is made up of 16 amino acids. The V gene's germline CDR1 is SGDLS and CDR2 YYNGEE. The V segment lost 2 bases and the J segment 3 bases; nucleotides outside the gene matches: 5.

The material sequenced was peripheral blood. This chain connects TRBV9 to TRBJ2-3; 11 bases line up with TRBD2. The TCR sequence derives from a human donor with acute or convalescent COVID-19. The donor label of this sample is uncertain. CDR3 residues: CASSVSLAGGTDTQYF. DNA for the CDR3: TGTGCCAGCAGCGTTTCTCTAGCGGGGGGAACAGATACGCAGTATTTT.